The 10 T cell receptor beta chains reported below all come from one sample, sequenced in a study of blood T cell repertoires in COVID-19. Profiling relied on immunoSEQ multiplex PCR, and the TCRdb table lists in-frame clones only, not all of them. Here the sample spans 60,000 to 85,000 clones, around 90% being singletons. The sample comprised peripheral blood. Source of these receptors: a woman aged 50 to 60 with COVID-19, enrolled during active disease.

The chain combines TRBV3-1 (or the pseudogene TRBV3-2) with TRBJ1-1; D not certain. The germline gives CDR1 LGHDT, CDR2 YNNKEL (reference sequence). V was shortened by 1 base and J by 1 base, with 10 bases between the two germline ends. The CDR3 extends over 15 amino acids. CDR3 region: CASSQGERPNTEAFF. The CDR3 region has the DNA TGTGCCAGCAGCCAAGGGGAGAGGCCGAACACTGAAGCTTTCTTT.

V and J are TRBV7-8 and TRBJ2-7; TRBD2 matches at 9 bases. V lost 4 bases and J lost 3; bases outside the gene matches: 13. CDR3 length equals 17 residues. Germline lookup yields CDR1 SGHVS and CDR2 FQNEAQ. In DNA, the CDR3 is TGTGCCAGCAGCTCCCTCGGCGGGGGGGTCACACACTACGAGCAGTACTTC. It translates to CASSSLGGGVTHYEQYF.

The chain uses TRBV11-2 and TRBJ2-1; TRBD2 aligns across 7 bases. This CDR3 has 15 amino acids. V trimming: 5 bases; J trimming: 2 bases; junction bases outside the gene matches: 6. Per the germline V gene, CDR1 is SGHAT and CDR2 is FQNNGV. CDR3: CASSPRAGPYNEQFF. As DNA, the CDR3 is TGTGCCAGCAGCCCAAGAGCGGGGCCCTACAATGAGCAGTTCTTC.

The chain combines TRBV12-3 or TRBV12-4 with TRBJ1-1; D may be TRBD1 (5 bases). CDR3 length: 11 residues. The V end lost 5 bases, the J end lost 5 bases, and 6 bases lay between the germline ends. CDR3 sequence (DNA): TGTGCCAGCAGTCGACAGACTGAAGCTTTCTTT. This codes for CASSRQTEAFF.

CDR3 residues: CASSLTGSSYEQYF. The CDR3 DNA reads as TGTGCCAGCAGCCTCACGGGGTCCTCCTACGAGCAGTACTTC. V and J are TRBV5-5 and TRBJ2-7, with D maybe TRBD2 (5 bases). Germline-derived CDR1 and CDR2 are SGHKS and YYEKEE (reference sequence). With 4 bases removed from V and 0 bases from J, the gap between germline ends came to 11 bases. The CDR3 covers 14 residues.

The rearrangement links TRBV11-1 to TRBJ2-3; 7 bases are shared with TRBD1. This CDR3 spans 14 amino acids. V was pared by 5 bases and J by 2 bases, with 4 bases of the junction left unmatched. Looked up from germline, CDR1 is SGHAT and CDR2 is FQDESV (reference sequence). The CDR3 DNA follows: TGTGCCAGCAGCCTACAGGGGATCACAGATACGCAGTATTTT. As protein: CASSLQGITDTQYF.

In DNA form, the CDR3 reads TGTGCCAGCAGCTCATCCCAAGAGACCCAGTACTTC. This sequence encodes CASSSSQETQYF. The chain is built from TRBV11-2 and TRBJ2-5, with D hard to call. CDR3 length: 12 residues. CDR1 and CDR2 (germline): SGHAT, FQNNGV. Trimming stripped 4 bases from V and 1 base from J, with 4 bases between.

The CDR3 coding sequence is TGTGCCAGCTCAGCCCGGGACACCTACGAGCAGTACTTC. This encodes CASSARDTYEQYF. The genes are TRBV18 and TRBJ2-7; maybe TRBD1 (6 bases). V lost 5 bases and J lost 2, with 10 bases in between. Per germline, CDR1 KGHSH and CDR2 LQKENI. This CDR3 has 13 residues. The full variable domain, in which reference TRBV18 and TRBJ2-7 provide the parts outside the CDR3, is NAGVMQNPRHLVRRRGQEARLRCSPMKGHSHVYWYRQLPEEGLKFMVYLQKENIIDESGMPKERFSAEFPKEGPSILRIQQVVRGDSAAYFCASSARDTYEQYFGPGTRLTVT.

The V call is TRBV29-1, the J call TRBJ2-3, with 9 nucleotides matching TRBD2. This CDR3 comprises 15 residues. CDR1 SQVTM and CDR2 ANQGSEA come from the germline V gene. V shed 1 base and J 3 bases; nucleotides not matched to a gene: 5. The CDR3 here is CSVEVSGRRTDTQYF. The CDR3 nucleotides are TGCAGCGTTGAAGTTAGCGGGAGAAGGACAGATACGCAGTATTTT.

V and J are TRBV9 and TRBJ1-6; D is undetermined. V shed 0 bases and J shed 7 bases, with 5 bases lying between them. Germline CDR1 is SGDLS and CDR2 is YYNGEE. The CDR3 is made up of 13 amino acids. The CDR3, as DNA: TGTGCCAGCAGCGTAGGAGGGAATTCACCCCTCCACTTT. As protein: CASSVGGNSPLHF.